This is a list of T cell receptor beta chains from one sample in a study of blood T cell repertoires in COVID-19. Generated by immunoSEQ multiplex PCR, the TCRdb table keeps only in-frame clones and is missing some. This sample has hundreds of thousands of clones, with around nine tenths found just once. The material sequenced was PBMCs or T cells enriched from blood (not recorded which). These receptors were collected from a young woman who had recovered from COVID-19. Both conserved end residues are part of each CDR3. A D gene is named only where the DNA matches it firmly. A row's size may be missing; if present it is once, few, many or a size class.

>TRBV28|-|-|TRBJ1-2
TGTGCCAGCAGTTTATGGGCGGGTGGCCGGGGCTACACCTTC
CASSLWAGGRGYTF
>TRBV6-5|-|-|TRBJ1-2
TGTGCCAGCAGCTACAGGGACTGGGACGAAGGCTACACCTTC
CASSYRDWDEGYTF
>TRBV10-2|-|-|TRBJ2-5
TGCGCCAGCAGCGGACAGGGAGGGGAGACCCAGTACTTC
CASSGQGGETQYF
>TRBV9|-|-|TRBJ2-3
TGTGCCAGCAGCCCCCGGGGTAGCACAGATACGCAGTATTTT
CASSPRGSTDTQYF
>TRBV7-3|-|-|TRBJ2-7
TGTGCCAGCAGCCCGGGGACTCATGTTCCCTACGAGCAGTACTTC
CASSPGTHVPYEQYF
>TRBV28|TRBD1|-|TRBJ1-1
TGTGCCAGCAGTTGGACAGGGGGCGTAGTAGCTTTCTTT
CASSWTGGVVAFF
>TRBV5-1|-|once|TRBJ2-5
TGCGCCAGCAGCTTGGACAGAGAGACCCAGTACTTC
CASSLDRETQYF
>TRBV19|-|-|TRBJ1-3
TGTGCCAGTAGCGCCAGGGAAAAGACTGGAAACACCATATATTTT
CASSAREKTGNTIYF
>TRBV6-5|-|-|TRBJ1-4
TGTGCCAGCAGTTACTCCAGGGAACCCTCTGAAAAACTGTTTTTT
CASSYSREPSEKLFF
>TRBV3-1/TRBV3-2|TRBD1|once|TRBJ2-2
TGTGCCAGCAGCTCTACAGGGGTCGGCACCGGGGAGCTGTTTTTT
CASSSTGVGTGELFF
>TRBV10-2|TRBD1|-|TRBJ1-5
TGCGCCAGCAGTGACACTTTACCAGGGGGCTTGTATCAGCCCCAGCATTTT
CASSDTLPGGLYQPQHF
>TRBV29-1|-|-|TRBJ1-1
TGCAGCGTTGACGAGGGATTCACTGAAGCTTTCTTT
CSVDEGFTEAFF
>TRBV12-3/TRBV12-4|-|-|TRBJ1-2
TGTGCCAGCAGACGGACATGGGATGGCTACACCTTC
CASRRTWDGYTF
>TRBV5-1|-|once|TRBJ1-1
TGCGCCAGCAGCTTGTGGGGACACCTAAACACTGAAGCTTTCTTT
CASSLWGHLNTEAFF
>TRBV5-4|TRBD1|once|TRBJ1-6
TGTGCCAGCAGCCCGAGCCCAGACAGGGCCTATAATTCACCCCTCCACTTT
CASSPSPDRAYNSPLHF
>TRBV24-1|-|-|TRBJ2-1
TGTGCCACCTCGTCGACAAGTTACTACAATGAGCAGTTCTTC
CATSSTSYYNEQFF
>TRBV11-1|-|-|TRBJ2-7
TGTGCCAGCAGCCCACGCAGGGCCGGAGAGCAGTACTTC
CASSPRRAGEQYF
>TRBV6-6|-|-|TRBJ2-7
TGTGCCAGCAGTATCAGGGGTGGCCTGTACTTC
CASSIRGGLYF
>TRBV9|TRBD2|-|TRBJ2-1
TGTGCCAGCAGCGTAGTCGGCGGGGGGGCTTACAATGAGCAGTTCTTC
CASSVVGGGAYNEQFF
>TRBV27|-|-|TRBJ1-5
TGTGCCAGCAGTTTTGGCGGGGTAGGTAATCAGCCCCAGCATTTT
CASSFGGVGNQPQHF
>TRBV7-8|TRBD1|-|TRBJ2-5
TGTGCCAGCAGCACATACGACAGGGTGGGAGCCCGGGAGACCCAGTACTTC
CASSTYDRVGARETQYF
>TRBV19|-|-|TRBJ1-1
TGTGCCAGTAGTATAGGGGCTGTTACTGAAGCTTTCTTT
CASSIGAVTEAFF
>TRBV3-1/TRBV3-2|-|-|TRBJ1-1
TGTGCCAGCAGCCAAGGACAGTTGAACACTGAAGCTTTCTTT
CASSQGQLNTEAFF
>TRBV18|TRBD1|-|TRBJ1-6
TGTGCCAGCTCACCAAGTGGGACAGGGGTAGGCTCACCCCTCCACTTT
CASSPSGTGVGSPLHF
>TRBV7-8|-|few|TRBJ1-4
TGTGCCAGCAGCCCCCGGACAGCAACTAATGAAAAACTGTTTTTT
CASSPRTATNEKLFF
>TRBV19|-|-|TRBJ1-5
TGTGCCAGTAGTATAGGAGGCAGTGTGAGTCAGCCCCAGCATTTT
CASSIGGSVSQPQHF
>TRBV5-1|TRBD1|-|TRBJ2-7
TGCGCCAGCAGCCAGGGACAGACCTACGAGCAGTACTTC
CASSQGQTYEQYF
>TRBV29-1|-|-|TRBJ2-3
TGCAGCGTTGAAGATCGAGGAGGCACGCAGTATTTT
CSVEDRGGTQYF
>TRBV9|TRBD2|-|TRBJ2-2
TGTGCCAGCAGCGCGCGGGGGGCGAACACCGGGGAGCTGTTTTTT
CASSARGANTGELFF
>TRBV4-3|TRBD2|-|TRBJ2-3
TGCGCCAGCAGCCAAGGGACTAGCGGGGAGATACTAGATACGCAGTATTTT
CASSQGTSGEILDTQYF
>TRBV7-6|TRBD2|-|TRBJ2-1
TGTGCCAGCAGCACGGGACTAGCGGGAGTAAATGAGCAGTTCTTC
CASSTGLAGVNEQFF
>TRBV4-1|-|once|TRBJ1-4
TGCGCCAGCAGCCAAGGTGGCCAACGAGGCTTTAATGAAAAACTGTTTTTT
CASSQGGQRGFNEKLFF